This passage covers 12 T cell receptor delta chains from one sample sequenced in a study of gamma-delta chains in newborns, infants, children. TCRdb re-called clones from the reads via CATT. The sample records 1,600 or so delta-chain clones, more than 0.95% being singletons. Material for sequencing was blood. These receptors came from a child who was a newborn, infant or young child, either healthy, febrile or measles-vaccinated (not recorded which).

A note on this clone: The TCRdb protein, from a much larger clone, departs from this DNA's translation at residues 3 and 10, likely by read error; the protein shown derives from the DNA. The V and J genes are TRDV2 and TRDJ1; D is uncertain. Germline V gene data show CDR1 as GEAIGNYY and CDR2 as EKD. The CDR3 has 13 amino acids. The CDR3 DNA follows: TGTGCCTGGGATCGATTAGGCTCCGATGAACTCATCTTT. Its protein is CAWDRLGSDELIF.

On this clone itself: TCRdb assigns this DNA the protein of a much larger clone, which departs from its translation at residue 3; this likely reflects a read error, and the protein shown comes from translating the DNA. V is TRDV2 and J is TRDJ1; 7 positions agree with TRDD3. Germline V CDR1 and CDR2: GEAIGNYY, EKD. This CDR3 has 14 residues. V trimming: 9 bases; J trimming: 4 bases; junction bases outside the gene matches: 13. The CDR3 region is CAGFLVGEIDKLIF. DNA for the CDR3: TGTGCCGGTTTCTTGGTGGGGGAAATCGATAAACTCATCTTT.

This clone came up a few times. TCRdb has a much larger clone's protein, which differs at residue 12 from the translation of this DNA, likely because of a read error; what is shown is the protein translated from the DNA. V is TRDV2 and J is TRDJ3; TRDD3 agrees at 13 bases. V lost 3 bases and J lost 4; bases outside the gene matches: 14. This CDR3 region has 21 residues. From germline, CDR1 is GEAIGNYY and CDR2 EKD. CDR3 region: CACDSITGGYEKDWDTRQMFF. As DNA, the CDR3 is TGTGCCTGTGACTCCATTACTGGGGGATACGAAAAGGATTGGGACACCCGACAGATGTTTTTC.

This clone was seen a handful of times. This likely came from a read error, as a far larger clone is one base away. The sample has other DNA sequences that encode this CDR3 too. The rearrangement links TRDV2 to TRDJ1; the match to TRDD3 covers 8 bases. The CDR3 covers 20 residues. Germline assignment: CDR1 GEAIGNYY and CDR2 EKD. V trimming: 3 bases; J trimming: 3 bases; junction bases outside the gene matches: 23. The CDR3 DNA reads TGTGCCTGTGACCACGTCGGGCCTACTGGGGGGTACTCAATACCCGATAAACTCATCTTT. It specifies CACDHVGPTGGYSIPDKLIF.

With regard to this clone: One base separates it from a far larger clone, so it is likely a read error. Other DNA sequences of this sample code for an identical CDR3. V gene TRAV29/DV5 combines with J gene TRDJ1; perhaps TRDD3 as D (5 bases). V gave up 4 bases and J gave up 8 bases, with 18 bases separating them. The CDR3 totals 13 residues. Germline CDR1 and CDR2: NSMFDY and ISSIKDK. The CDR3: CAACGALRGKLIF. In DNA form, the CDR3 reads TGTGCAGCATGTGGGGCCCTTAGAGGGAAACTCATCTTT.

Concerning this clone: TCRdb records a much larger clone's protein for this DNA, with a difference at residues 9 and 12 that likely arises from a read error; the protein given is the translation of the DNA. The CDR3 region has the DNA TGTGCCTGTGACACCGTACTGGGCTTCTGGGACGCCCGACAGATGTTTTTC. This sequence encodes CACDTVLGFWDARQMFF. The rearrangement joins TRDV2 to TRDJ3; weak D call: TRDD3 (6 bases). CDR3 length equals 17 residues. Looked up from germline, CDR1 is GEAIGNYY and CDR2 is EKD.

Notes on this clone: This DNA's translation differs at residue 5 from TCRdb's protein, which comes from a much larger clone; a read error is likely, and the protein shown is translated from the DNA. The chain combines TRDV2 with TRDJ1; no clear D gene. Germline lookup yields CDR1 GEAIGNYY and CDR2 EKD. With 3 bases removed from V and 0 bases from J, the gap between germline ends came to 16 bases. The CDR3 spans 16 residues. DNA of the CDR3: TGTGCCTGTGACCTAGTTAGCCGGACGGACACCGATAAACTCATCTTT. Translating it yields CACDLVSRTDTDKLIF.

This clone was recorded a few times. TCRdb's protein, taken from a much larger clone, differs from this DNA's translation at residue 4, likely owing to a read error; the protein displayed comes from the DNA. The same CDR3 arises from other DNA sequences in this sample as well. The chain is built from TRDV2 and TRDJ3; a weak D match, TRDD3 (6 bases). Germline loops: CDR1 GEAIGNYY, CDR2 EKD. The CDR3 runs to 17 residues. As DNA, the CDR3 is TGTGCCTGTGGCACCGTACTGGGTTCCTGGGACACCCGACAGATGTTTTTC. Translated, it gives CACGTVLGSWDTRQMFF.

This clone was detected only a few times. At one end, the junction sequence differs from germline, possibly due to a read error. The same CDR3 is also encoded by other DNA sequences in this sample. The chain is built from TRDV2 and TRDJ1, with TRDD3 matching over 9 bases. The germline CDR1 and CDR2 sequences are GEAIGNYY and EKD. The CDR3 covers 16 residues. The CDR3 DNA is TGTGCATGTGACACCCTACTGGGGGACGACACCGATAAACTCATCTTT. Translating it yields CACDTLLGDDTDKLIF.

This clone ranks as hyperexpanded. The sample holds other DNA sequences that translate to the same CDR3. The gene calls are TRDV2 and TRDJ3, with TRDD3 matching 11 bases. The V gene's germline CDR1 is GEAIGNYY and CDR2 EKD. J gave up 0 bases and V 2 bases, and 2 bases lay outside the gene matches. There are 18 residues in the CDR3. The CDR3 DNA sequence: TGTGCCTGTGACAATACTGGGGGATACTCCTGGGACACCCGACAGATGTTTTTC. Amino acids: CACDNTGGYSWDTRQMFF.

Note on this clone: The protein that TCRdb holds for this DNA derives from a much larger clone and differs from the translated DNA at residue 16, which likely indicates a read error; the protein shown here is translated from the DNA. The chain recombines TRDV2 with TRDJ3; 8 bases line up with TRDD3. The germline V gene has CDR1 GEAIGNYY and CDR2 EKD. The CDR3 has 19 amino acids. CDR3 sequence reads: CACDTAGDSGSWDTRHMFF. The CDR3 DNA reads as TGTGCCTGTGACACCGCGGGGGATAGTGGGTCCTGGGACACCCGACATATGTTTTTC.

In regard to this clone: The same CDR3 also results from other DNA sequences found in this sample. This chain uses TRDV2 with TRDJ1, with 8 bases lining up with TRDD3. The CDR3 is 17 residues long. CDR1 and CDR2 from the germline V gene are GEAIGNYY and EKD. The trim removed 3 bases at V and 11 bases at J, leaving 22 bases unmatched. CDR3 protein: CACDEVLGAPYTDKLIF. In DNA, the CDR3 is TGTGCCTGTGACGAAGTACTGGGGGCCCCGTACACCGACAAGCTCATCTTT.